Sequencing of this TCR beta chain was carried out in a study of human T cells and chemical hapten exposure. For the study at large: Small discrepancies in pooled library volume mainly accounted for the varying TCR yields per sample.

The library tagged individual cDNA molecules with unique molecular identifiers. Original data processing: Individual samples carried between about 23,224 and 700,000 TCRs, with approximately 100,000 as the median. TCRdb ran MiXCR on the RACE reads and lists one entry per CDR3 protein. The V and J calls were determined by TCRdb, not by the authors. The sample lists some 120,000 distinct CDR3 sequences; around 8.3% were seen once. Documented time point: healthy volunteer bleed at 2 weeks. Extraction yielded total RNA from whole blood (unfractionated). Whole-study findings and limits: Counts of TCRs above 1 in 1000 frequency stayed unchanged with DPC sensitization.

This clonotype was detected a few times. The antigen remains unidentified. The TCR comes from a male donor in good health. Some clones in this sample may be carry-over from other donors' samples. The specimen sequenced was whole blood.

For the CDR3, the DNA is TGTGCCAGCAGCTTTGACAGGGGTGGCGAGACCCAGTACTTC. This codes for CASSFDRGGETQYF. The J gene is TRBJ2-5, the V gene TRBV7-2; TRBD1 aligns across 8 bases. There are 14 residues in the CDR3. Unmatched junction bases numbered 5, after V lost 3 bases and J lost 5 bases. CDR1 is SGHTA and CDR2 is FQGNSA in the germline V gene. The full variable domain, its missing parts supplied by reference TRBV7-2 and TRBJ2-5, is GAGVSQSPSNKVTEKGKDVELRCDPISGHTALYWYRQSLGQGLEFLIYFQGNSAPDKSGLPSDRFSAERTGGSVSTLTIQRTQQEDSAVYLCASSFDRGGETQYFGPGTRLLVL.